This T cell receptor (beta chain) came from a study of shared T cell receptors in the human thymus. A single count supports this clone. The repertoire was sequenced with immunoSEQ multiplex PCR; TCRdb's copy has only in-frame clones and lacks some. The table shows some 640,000 clones, with around 87% occurring only once. CDR1 is SGHNT, CDR2 YYREEE, per germline (reference sequence). The J segment lost 5 bases and the V segment lost 0 bases, leaving 7 bases of the junction unmatched. This CDR3 contains 15 residues. These data were also reused for a study on human thymus T cells.

The TCR originated in a boy younger than two with a congenital heart defect. The rearrangement uses TRBV5-4 and TRBJ2-7; 8 nucleotides agree with TRBD1. The specimen sequenced was thymocytes. The DNA for the CDR3 is TGTGCCAGCAGCTTGGTGGGGACGACAGGGGACGAGCAGTACTTC. Protein product: CASSLVGTTGDEQYF. Together with reference TRBV5-4 and TRBJ2-7, the CDR3 gives the full variable domain: ETGVTQSPTHLIKTRGQQVTLRCSSQSGHNTVSWYQQALGQGPQFIFQYYREEENGRGNFPPRFSGLQFPNYSSELNVNALELDDSALYLCASSLVGTTGDEQYFGPGTRLTVT.